This T cell receptor beta chain was observed in a study of tumor-infiltrating lymphocytes in primary liver carcinoma. The study extracted blood RNA from unsorted whole blood and also extracted germline DNA. The study enrolled treatment-naive patients with chronic HBV infection. This clonotype showed up just a few times. The V end lost 0 bases, the J end lost 10 bases, and 13 bases lay between the germline ends. The V gene's germline CDR1 is SQVTM and CDR2 ANQGSEA. The CDR3 is 13 amino acids. From 500 ng of total RNA, TCR beta-specific cDNA was reverse-transcribed using a constant-region primer. Slightly modified ARM-PCR with three nested multiplex PCR rounds yielded TCR beta libraries. Two initial PCR rounds of around 9 cycles each paired TRBV1-TRBV30 forward primers with a C-beta reverse primer. TCRdb re-derived calls from the multiplex PCR reads in MiXCR, one entry per CDR3 protein. The sample lists about 180,000 distinct CDR3 sequences, over 50% occurring once.

This receptor was identified in a man aged 40-55 years with primary liver carcinoma and hepatitis B virus infection. The V and J genes are TRBV29-1 and TRBJ2-1, with D unclear. The specimen sequenced was peripheral blood. CDR3 protein: CSVEEVKKYEQFF. The CDR3 coding sequence is TGCAGCGTTGAAGAAGTTAAGAAATACGAGCAGTTCTTC.